This paragraph covers one T cell receptor beta chain sequence. This clonotype was recorded many times. Its antigen specificity is not known. No clone much larger than this one lies a single base away; base qualities are absent. cDNA was synthesized by template-switch 5'RACE using a primer with a 10-nucleotide random unique molecular identifier that tagged each TCR transcript. Each sequencing run produced over 190 million TCR-beta sequences covering 15-18 subjects. The RNeasy kit was used for extraction of total RNA. Using the KAPA Real-time Library Amplification kit, TCR-beta VDJ regions were amplified with primers for the TCR constant region and the 5'RACE anchor. Sample indexes and Illumina adaptors were added in a first PCR, after which library yield was increased in a second PCR. The roughly 650 bp TCR product was size-selected on a 2% E-gel SizeSelection system after Ampure bead purification. Before pooling, library quality was assessed on a Bioanalyzer, concentration was determined with Qubit, and library quantification was performed with the Kapa Library Quantification kit. An Illumina HiSeq 2500 sequenced the libraries paired-end 2 x 150 bp. To increase sequence diversity, roughly 24-32% phiX was spiked into each library pool. As for how the authors treated the data: Quality-filtered reads were processed with the UMI-based MiGEC pipeline, which removed over 75% of raw TCR sequences during error correction. IMGT germline references were used for aligning VDJ genes, and each clonotype was defined as a unique CDR3 amino acid sequence together with its V-J genes. VDJtools evaluated clonal expansion, Shannon diversity and CDR3 relatedness (CalcPairwiseDistances, ClusterSamples); CLCbio workbench built phylogenetic trees. Using coefficient-of-variation modelling across technical triplicates, the study counted a clone as expanded if it had at least 8 unique UMIs. The public reads were reprocessed in TCRdb via fastp at Q25 and MiXCR, keeping in-frame beta chains. Duplicate CDR3 protein sequences are folded into a single record with the most common DNA and genes. In this record, the V and J calls reflect TCRdb's handling and not the investigators' own analysis. This sample is represented by about 120,000 distinct CDR3 sequences; about 3.4% of them were singletons. 1.3% of the sample is taken by the ten largest.

For unsorted PBMC libraries, 2 million PBMCs were used after storage in RNAlater at -80 degrees C until RNA extraction. The multiple sclerosis patients were enrolled in a US clinical protocol that evaluated disease progression with magnetic resonance imaging. Peripheral blood was subjected to Ficoll-Hypaque density gradient centrifugation to isolate PBMCs, which were then cryopreserved in liquid nitrogen. The sample originates from a study of neurological immune-mediated disorders (dated by TCRdb to between 2018 and 2020). For the study in its entirety: Among the approximately 34 multiple sclerosis patients, relapsing-remitting MS accounted for approximately 31 and secondary progressive MS accounted for 3. Peripheral blood TCR-beta repertoires from HTLV-I-associated myelopathy (HAM/TSP) patients, multiple sclerosis patients and healthy controls were compared by UMI-based sequencing. Of the approximately 66 subjects in the cohort, around 14 were HAM/TSP patients, 34 were multiple sclerosis patients, and 20 were healthy controls. Alongside PBMC samples, the set of about 100 TCR-beta libraries contained longitudinal samples, technical triplicates, and paired CD4+ and CD8+ T-cell subsets that had been sorted. Points the paper makes about the study in general: TCR clonal expansion was highest in HAM/TSP patients and lowest in MS patients, with MS patients falling below even healthy controls. Across subjects, expanded clones never shared an identical CDR3 amino acid sequence, which suggests that the TCR-beta repertoires in every group were private. Repertoires from 18 of 34 MS patients were grouped by phylogenetic analysis into a cluster of related CDR3 sequences, suggesting a possible repertoire-level signature. The MS cluster showed no association with clinical or MRI features, and the authors stated that larger cohorts are needed.

V and J are truncated by 0 bases and 2 bases respectively, leaving an intervening sequence of 14 bases. Taken from cysteine to phenylalanine, the CDR3 has 16 residues. The entry retains the CDR3 DNA only, 48 bases that are in frame from base 1. The CDR1 and CDR2 encoded by the germline V gene (reference sequence) are DFQATT and SNEGSKA. The V and J segments used are TRBV20-1 and TRBJ1-5; TRBD1 might be the D gene, on 5 matching bases. The sequence came from a woman younger than 45 with multiple sclerosis. The sequencing input was PBMCs. The CDR3 is CSARDWAGGGNQPQHF. In nucleotides, the sequence is TGCAGTGCTAGAGATTGGGCCGGGGGGGGCAATCAGCCCCAGCATTTT.